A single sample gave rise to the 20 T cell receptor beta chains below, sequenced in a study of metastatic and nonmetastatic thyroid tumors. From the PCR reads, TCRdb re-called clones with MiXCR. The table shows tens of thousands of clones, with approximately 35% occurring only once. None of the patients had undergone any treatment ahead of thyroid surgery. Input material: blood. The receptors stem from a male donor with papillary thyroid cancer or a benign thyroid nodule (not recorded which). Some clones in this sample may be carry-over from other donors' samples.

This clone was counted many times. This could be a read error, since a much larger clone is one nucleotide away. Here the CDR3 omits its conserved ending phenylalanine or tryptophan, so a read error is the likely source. The CDR3 reads CASSTDYNNEQFV. CDR3 DNA: TGTGCCAGCAGTACGGACTATAACAATGAGCAGTTCGTC. The chain uses TRBV28 and TRBJ2-1; a weak D match, TRBD2 (6 bases). Trimming stripped 5 bases from V and 5 bases from J, with 10 bases between. Germline V gene data show CDR1 as MDHEN and CDR2 as SYDVKM. CDR3 size: 13 residues.

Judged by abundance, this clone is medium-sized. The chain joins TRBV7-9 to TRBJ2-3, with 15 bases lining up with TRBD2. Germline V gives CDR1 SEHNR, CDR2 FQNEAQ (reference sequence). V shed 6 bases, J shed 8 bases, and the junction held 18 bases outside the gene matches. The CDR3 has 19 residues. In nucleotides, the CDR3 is TGTGCCAGCAGTCGGGGACTAGCGGGAGGTGGAGGTCGTTTTGTTACGCAGTATTTT. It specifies CASSRGLAGGGGRFVTQYF.

The CDR3 loop reads CSAERDSSYNEQFF. Written as DNA, the CDR3 is TGCAGCGCAGAGAGGGACAGTTCTTACAATGAGCAGTTCTTC. The chain has TRBV29-1 and TRBJ2-1; 7 nucleotides align to TRBD1. The CDR3 consists of 14 residues. Germline V gives CDR1 SQVTM, CDR2 ANQGSEA. V was pared by 7 bases and J by 4 bases, with 10 bases of the junction left unmatched.

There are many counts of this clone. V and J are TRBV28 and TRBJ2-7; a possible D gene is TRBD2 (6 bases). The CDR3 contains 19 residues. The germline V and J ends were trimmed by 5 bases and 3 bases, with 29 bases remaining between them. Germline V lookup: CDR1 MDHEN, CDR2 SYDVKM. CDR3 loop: CASSPEGPSGGQGVYEQYF. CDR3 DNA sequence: TGTGCCAGCAGTCCCGAAGGTCCAAGCGGAGGGCAGGGCGTCTACGAGCAGTACTTC. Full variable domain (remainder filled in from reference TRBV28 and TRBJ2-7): DVKVTQSSRYLVKRTGEKVFLECVQDMDHENMFWYRQDPGLGLRLIYFSYDVKMKEKGDIPEGYSVSREKKERFSLILESASTNQTSMYLCASSPEGPSGGQGVYEQYFGPGTRLTVT.

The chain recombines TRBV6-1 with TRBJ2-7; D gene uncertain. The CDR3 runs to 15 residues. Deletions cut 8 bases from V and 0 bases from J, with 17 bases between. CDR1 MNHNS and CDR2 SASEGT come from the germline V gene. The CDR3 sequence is CASRPLWSFSYEQYF. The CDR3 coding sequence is TGTGCCAGCCGACCCCTCTGGAGTTTCTCCTACGAGCAGTACTTC.

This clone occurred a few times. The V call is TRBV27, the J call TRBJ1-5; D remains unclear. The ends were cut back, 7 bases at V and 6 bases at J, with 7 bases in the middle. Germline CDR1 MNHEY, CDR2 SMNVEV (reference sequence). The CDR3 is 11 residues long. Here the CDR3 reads CASIGSQPQHF. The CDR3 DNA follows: TGTGCCAGCATTGGGAGTCAGCCCCAGCATTTT.

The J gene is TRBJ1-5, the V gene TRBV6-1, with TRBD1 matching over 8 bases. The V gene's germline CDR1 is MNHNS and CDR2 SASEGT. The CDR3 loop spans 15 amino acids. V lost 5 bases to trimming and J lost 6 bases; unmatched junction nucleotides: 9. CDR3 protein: CASSFDRGTGQPQHF. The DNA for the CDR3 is TGTGCCAGCAGTTTCGACAGGGGTACGGGTCAGCCCCAGCATTTT.

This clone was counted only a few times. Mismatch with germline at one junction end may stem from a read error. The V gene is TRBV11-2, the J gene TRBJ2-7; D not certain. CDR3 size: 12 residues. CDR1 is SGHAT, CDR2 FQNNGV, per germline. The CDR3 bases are TGTGCCATCAGCTTCGTCCCCTACGAGCAGTACTTC. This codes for CAISFVPYEQYF.

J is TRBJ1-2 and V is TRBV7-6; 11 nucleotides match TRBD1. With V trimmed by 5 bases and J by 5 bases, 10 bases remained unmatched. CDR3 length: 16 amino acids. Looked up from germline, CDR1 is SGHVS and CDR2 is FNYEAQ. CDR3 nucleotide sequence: TGTGCCAGCAGCCCCCAAGGACAGGGGGCAGGGTATGGCTACACCTTC. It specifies CASSPQGQGAGYGYTF.

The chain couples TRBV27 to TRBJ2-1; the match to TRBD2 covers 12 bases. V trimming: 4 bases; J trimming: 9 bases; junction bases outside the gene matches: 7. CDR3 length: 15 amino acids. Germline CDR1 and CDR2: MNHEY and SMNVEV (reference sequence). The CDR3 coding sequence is TGTGCCAGCAGTTCGCGGACTAGCGGGGTTGGTGAGCAGTTCTTC. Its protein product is CASSSRTSGVGEQFF.

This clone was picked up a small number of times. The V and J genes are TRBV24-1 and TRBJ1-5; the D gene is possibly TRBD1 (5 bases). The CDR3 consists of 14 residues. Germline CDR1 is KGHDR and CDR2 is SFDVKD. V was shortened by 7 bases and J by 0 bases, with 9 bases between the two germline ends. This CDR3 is CATSSDSSNQPQHF. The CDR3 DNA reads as TGTGCCACCAGCTCAGACAGTAGCAATCAGCCCCAGCATTTT.

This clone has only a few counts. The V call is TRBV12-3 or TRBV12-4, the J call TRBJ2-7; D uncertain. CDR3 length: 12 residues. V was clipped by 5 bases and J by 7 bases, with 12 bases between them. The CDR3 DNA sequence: TGTGCCAGCAGTCCCCGTCGACGAGAGCAGTACTTC. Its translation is CASSPRRREQYF.

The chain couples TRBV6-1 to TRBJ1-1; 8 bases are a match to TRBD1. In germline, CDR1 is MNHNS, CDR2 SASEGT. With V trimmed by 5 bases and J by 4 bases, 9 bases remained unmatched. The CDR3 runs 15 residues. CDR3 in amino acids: CASSTPDRVLTEAFF. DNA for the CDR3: TGTGCCAGCAGTACGCCGGACAGGGTCCTCACTGAAGCTTTCTTT.

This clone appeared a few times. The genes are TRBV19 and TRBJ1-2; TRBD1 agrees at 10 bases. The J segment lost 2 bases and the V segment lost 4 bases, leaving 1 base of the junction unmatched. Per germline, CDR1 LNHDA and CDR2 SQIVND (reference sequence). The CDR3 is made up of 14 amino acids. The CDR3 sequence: CASSRDRGNYGYTF. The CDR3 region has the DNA TGTGCCAGTAGTAGGGACAGGGGAAACTATGGCTACACCTTC. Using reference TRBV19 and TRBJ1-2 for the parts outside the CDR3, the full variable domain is DGGITQSPKYLFRKEGQNVTLSCEQNLNHDAMYWYRQDPGQGLRLIYYSQIVNDFQKGDIAEGYSVSREKKESFPLTVTSAQKNPTAFYLCASSRDRGNYGYTFGSGTRLTVV.

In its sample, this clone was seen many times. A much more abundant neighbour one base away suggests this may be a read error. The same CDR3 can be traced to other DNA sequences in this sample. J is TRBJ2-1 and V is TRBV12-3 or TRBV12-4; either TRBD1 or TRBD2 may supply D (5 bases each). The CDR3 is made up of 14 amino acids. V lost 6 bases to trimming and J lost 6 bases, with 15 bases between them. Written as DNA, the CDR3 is TGTGCCAGCAGAACATCCCCGGGGACCAATGAGCAGTTCTTC. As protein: CASRTSPGTNEQFF.

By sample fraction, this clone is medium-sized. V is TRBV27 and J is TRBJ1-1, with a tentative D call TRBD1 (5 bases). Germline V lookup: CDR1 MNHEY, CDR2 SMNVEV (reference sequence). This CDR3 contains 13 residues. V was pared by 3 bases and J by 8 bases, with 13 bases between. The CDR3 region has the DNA TGTGCCAGCAGTTTCACAGTCGGGGCCGAAGCTTTCTTT. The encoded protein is CASSFTVGAEAFF.

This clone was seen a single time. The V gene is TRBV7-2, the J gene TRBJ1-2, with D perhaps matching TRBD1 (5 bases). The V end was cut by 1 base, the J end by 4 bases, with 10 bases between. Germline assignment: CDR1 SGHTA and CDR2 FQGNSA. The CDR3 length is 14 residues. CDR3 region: CASSLVWDPYGYTF. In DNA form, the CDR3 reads TGTGCCAGCAGCTTAGTTTGGGACCCCTATGGCTACACCTTC.

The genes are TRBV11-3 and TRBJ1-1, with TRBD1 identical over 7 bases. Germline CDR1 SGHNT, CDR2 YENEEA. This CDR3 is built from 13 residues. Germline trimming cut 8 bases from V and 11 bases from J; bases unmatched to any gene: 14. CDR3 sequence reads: CASAKSRQGNAFF. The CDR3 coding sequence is TGTGCCAGCGCCAAAAGCCGACAGGGAAACGCTTTCTTT. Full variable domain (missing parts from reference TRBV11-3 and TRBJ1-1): EAGVVQSPRYKIIEKKQPVAFWCNPISGHNTLYWYLQNLGQGPELLIRYENEEAVDDSQLPKDRFSAERLKGVDSTLKIQPAELGDSAVYLCASAKSRQGNAFFGQGTRLTVV.

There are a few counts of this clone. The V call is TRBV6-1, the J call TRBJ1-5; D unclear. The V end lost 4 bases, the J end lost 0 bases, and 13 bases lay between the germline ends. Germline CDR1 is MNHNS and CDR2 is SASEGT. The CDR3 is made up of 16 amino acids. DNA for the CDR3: TGTGCCAGCAGTGGCTTTGTGGGATATAGCAATCAGCCCCAGCATTTT. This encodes CASSGFVGYSNQPQHF.

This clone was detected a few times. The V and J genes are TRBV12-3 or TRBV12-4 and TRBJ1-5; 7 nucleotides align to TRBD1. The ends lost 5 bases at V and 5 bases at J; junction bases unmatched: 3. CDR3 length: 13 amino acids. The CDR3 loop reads CASSRDRYQPQHF. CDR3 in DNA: TGTGCCAGCAGTCGGGACAGATATCAGCCCCAGCATTTT.